These 2 T cell receptor beta chains were all obtained from the same sample, sequenced in a study of T cells after yellow fever vaccination. TCRdb analysed the 5' RACE reads with MiXCR anew, one entry per CDR3 protein. Of 96,000 or so distinct CDR3 sequences in the sample, approximately 9% were seen once. The sample here was CD8+ T cells not binding an NS4B(214-222) dextramer, sorted from PBMCs, taken around 14 days after the first yellow fever vaccination. These receptors were obtained from a man aged 18 to 29 who received the YFV17D yellow fever vaccine.

This clonotype was seen only a few times. This chain connects TRBV19 to TRBJ2-3, with D possibly being TRBD2 (5 bases). This CDR3 spans 15 amino acids. The germline CDR1 and CDR2 sequences are LNHDA and SQIVND (reference sequence). The germline V and J ends were trimmed by 2 bases and 3 bases, with 12 bases remaining between them. The CDR3, as DNA: TGTGCCAGTAGTATATTCGGGATTCGTACAGATACGCAGTATTTT. This sequence encodes CASSIFGIRTDTQYF.

V gene TRBV4-1 combines with J gene TRBJ1-1; no firm D call. V was trimmed by 1 base and J by 0 bases, leaving 3 bases between them. CDR3 length: 13 residues. The germline CDR1 and CDR2 sequences are MGHRA and YSYEKL. The CDR3: CASSQVVNTEAFF. DNA for the CDR3: TGCGCCAGCAGCCAAGTGGTGAACACTGAAGCTTTCTTT.